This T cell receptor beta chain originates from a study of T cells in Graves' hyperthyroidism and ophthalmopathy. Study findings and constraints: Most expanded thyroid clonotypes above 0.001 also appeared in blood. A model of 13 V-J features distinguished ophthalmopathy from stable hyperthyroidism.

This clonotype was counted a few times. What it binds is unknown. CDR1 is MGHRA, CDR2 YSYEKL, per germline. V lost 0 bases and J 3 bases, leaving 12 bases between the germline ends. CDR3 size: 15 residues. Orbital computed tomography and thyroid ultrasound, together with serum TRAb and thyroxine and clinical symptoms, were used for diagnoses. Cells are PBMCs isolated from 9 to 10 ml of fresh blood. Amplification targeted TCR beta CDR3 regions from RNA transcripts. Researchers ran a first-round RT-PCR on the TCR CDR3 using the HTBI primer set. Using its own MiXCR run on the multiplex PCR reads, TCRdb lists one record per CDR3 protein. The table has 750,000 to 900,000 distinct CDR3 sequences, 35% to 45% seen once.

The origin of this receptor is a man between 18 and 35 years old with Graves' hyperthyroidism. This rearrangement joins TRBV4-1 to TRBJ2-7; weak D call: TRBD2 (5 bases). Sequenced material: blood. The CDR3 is CASSQDEGSGYEQYF. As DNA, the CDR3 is TGCGCCAGCAGCCAAGACGAAGGAAGCGGCTACGAGCAGTACTTC.